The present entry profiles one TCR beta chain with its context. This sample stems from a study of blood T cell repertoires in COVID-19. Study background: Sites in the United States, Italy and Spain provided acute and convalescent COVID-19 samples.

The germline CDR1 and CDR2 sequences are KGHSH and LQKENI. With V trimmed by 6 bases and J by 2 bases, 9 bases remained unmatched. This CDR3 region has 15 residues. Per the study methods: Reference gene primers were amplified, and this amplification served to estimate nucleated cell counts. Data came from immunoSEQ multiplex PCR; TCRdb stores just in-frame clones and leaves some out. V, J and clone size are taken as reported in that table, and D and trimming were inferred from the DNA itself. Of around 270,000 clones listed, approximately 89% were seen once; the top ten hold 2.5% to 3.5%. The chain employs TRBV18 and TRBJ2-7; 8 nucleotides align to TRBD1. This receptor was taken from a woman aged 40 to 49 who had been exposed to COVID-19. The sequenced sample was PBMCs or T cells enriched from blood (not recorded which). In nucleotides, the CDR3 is TGTGCCAGCTCGCTCGGACAGGGAGGTGCCTACGAGCAGTACGTC. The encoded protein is CASSLGQGGAYEQYV.